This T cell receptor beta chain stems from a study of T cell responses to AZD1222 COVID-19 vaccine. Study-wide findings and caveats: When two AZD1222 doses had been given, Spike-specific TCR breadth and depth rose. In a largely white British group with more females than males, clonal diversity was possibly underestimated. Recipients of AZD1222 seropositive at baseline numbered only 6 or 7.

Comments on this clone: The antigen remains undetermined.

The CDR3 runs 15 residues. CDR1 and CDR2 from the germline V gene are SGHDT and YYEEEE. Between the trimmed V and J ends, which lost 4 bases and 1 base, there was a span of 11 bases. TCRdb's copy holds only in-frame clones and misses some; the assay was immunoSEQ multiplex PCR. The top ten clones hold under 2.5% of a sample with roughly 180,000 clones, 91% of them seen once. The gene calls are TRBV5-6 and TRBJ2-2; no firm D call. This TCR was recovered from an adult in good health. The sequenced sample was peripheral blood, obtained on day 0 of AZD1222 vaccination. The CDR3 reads CASSPAWENTGELFF. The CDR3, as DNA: TGTGCCAGCAGCCCTGCGTGGGAGAACACCGGGGAGCTGTTTTTT.